This is a list of T cell receptor beta chains from one sample in a study of shared clonotypes between healthy human individuals. Clones were sequenced by immunoSEQ multiplex PCR, and TCRdb holds only the in-frame ones, with some missing. This table has over 2 million clones, about 95% appearing once. Input material: naive CD8+ T cells sorted from blood. The receptors were sampled from a man younger than 30 in good health. The CDR3 runs from the conserved cysteine through the conserved F or W. The D gene is left open where the match is weak. The size field is filled for only some rows; it gives once, few, many or a size class.

v_call,clone_size,j_call,d_call,cdr3_aa,cdr3_nt
TRBV30,once,TRBJ2-7,NA,CAWSVMGLGEQYF,TGTGCCTGGAGTGTCATGGGGCTGGGCGAGCAGTACTTC
TRBV11-3,NA,TRBJ2-2,TRBD1,CASSIRGSGELFF,TGTGCCAGCAGCATCAGGGGGAGTGGGGAGCTGTTTTTT
TRBV28,NA,TRBJ2-7,NA,CASSFSLPSYEQYF,TGTGCCAGCAGTTTTTCACTCCCCTCCTACGAGCAGTACTTC
TRBV14,NA,TRBJ2-7,TRBD1,CASSPSGTGGSYEQYF,TGTGCCAGCAGCCCGTCGGGTACAGGGGGCTCCTACGAGCAGTACTTC
TRBV7-2,NA,TRBJ2-7,TRBD1,CASSLGETGVAYEQYF,TGTGCCAGCAGCTTAGGGGAAACAGGGGTCGCGTACGAGCAGTACTTC
TRBV6-5,once,TRBJ1-1,NA,CASSYSSGWGTEAFF,TGTGCCAGCAGTTACTCATCCGGGTGGGGCACTGAAGCTTTCTTT
TRBV13,NA,TRBJ1-2,NA,CASSADGWEYGYTF,TGTGCCAGCAGCGCCGATGGGTGGGAATATGGCTACACCTTC
TRBV7-6,NA,TRBJ2-1,NA,CASSLEGGSYNEQFF,TGTGCCAGCAGCTTGGAGGGCGGATCCTACAATGAGCAGTTCTTC
TRBV9,NA,TRBJ2-7,NA,CASSLPRDEQYF,TGTGCCAGCAGCCTCCCCCGGGACGAGCAGTACTTC
TRBV4-1,NA,TRBJ1-2,TRBD1,CASSQDIGQGARGYTF,TGCGCCAGCAGCCAAGATATCGGACAGGGGGCGCGAGGCTACACCTTC
TRBV7-3,NA,TRBJ2-3,NA,CASSLIGGTDTQYF,TGTGCCAGCAGCTTAATCGGGGGAACAGATACGCAGTATTTT
TRBV4-1,NA,TRBJ1-2,NA,CASSQGHNTDYGYTF,TGCGCCAGCAGCCAAGGCCATAATACGGACTATGGCTACACCTTC
TRBV7-9,NA,TRBJ2-7,NA,CASSLRTTYEQYF,TGTGCCAGCAGCCTCCGGACTACCTACGAGCAGTACTTC
TRBV29-1,NA,TRBJ2-2,NA,CSVLGLNFGELFF,TGCAGCGTTCTCGGGCTGAATTTCGGGGAGCTGTTTTTT
TRBV6-1,NA,TRBJ2-7,NA,CASSDPTGYYEQYF,TGTGCCAGCAGTGACCCGACAGGTTATTACGAGCAGTACTTC
TRBV9,NA,TRBJ2-3,TRBD2,CASSVGGRGSDTQYF,TGTGCCAGCAGCGTAGGCGGGAGGGGATCAGATACGCAGTATTTT
TRBV14,NA,TRBJ1-2,NA,CASSQTDNYGYTF,TGTGCCAGCAGCCAGACAGATAACTATGGCTACACCTTC